The 7 T cell receptor beta chains reported below all come from one sample, sequenced in a study of Graves' ophthalmopathy and Graves' hyperthyroidism. RNA transcripts provided the template for amplifying TCR beta CDR3 regions. An initial RT-PCR round employing HTBI primers preceded a second-round multiplex PCR. One entry per CDR3 protein results from TCRdb running MiXCR on the multiplex PCR reads. The sample holds around 400,000 distinct CDR3 sequences, over 20% seen once. Input material: peripheral blood. The receptors here all came from a woman aged 18-30 years with stable Graves' hyperthyroidism.

This clonotype was picked up many times. This chain connects TRBV12-3 or TRBV12-4 to TRBJ2-2; TRBD1 is a possible D gene (5 bases). Trimming pared 6 bases from V and 5 bases from J, leaving 13 bases between. The CDR3 length is 14 residues. The CDR3, as DNA: TGTGCCAGCAGGAAGGGTAGACAGACCGGGGAGCTGTTTTTT. This sequence encodes CASRKGRQTGELFF.

This clonotype was seen at least ten times. The V and J genes are TRBV15 and TRBJ2-7; 8 bases are a match to TRBD2. Trimming cost V 0 bases and J 4 bases; bases outside gene matches: 5. The length of the CDR3 is 15 residues. The germline V gene encodes CDR1 LNHNV and CDR2 YYDKDF (reference sequence). The CDR3 here is CATSRDLSGSYEQYF. CDR3 nucleotides: TGTGCCACCAGCAGAGATCTAAGCGGGAGTTACGAGCAGTACTTC.

The table lists this clonotype with many counts. The chain combines TRBV7-8 with TRBJ2-5; D is possibly TRBD1 (6 bases). The germline gives CDR1 SGHVS, CDR2 FQNEAQ. This CDR3 has 15 amino acids. Trimming shortened V by 5 bases and J by 8 bases, and 21 bases separated the two germline ends. CDR3 in amino acids: CASSLTGTKSRTQYF. In DNA, the CDR3 is TGTGCCAGCAGCCTCACCGGGACAAAGAGCCGAACCCAGTACTTC.

This clonotype was detected only a few times. V usage is TRBV6-1 and J usage is TRBJ2-7; 9 nucleotides agree with TRBD1. Germline-derived CDR1 and CDR2 are MNHNS and SASEGT. The V gene end was trimmed by 6 bases and the J gene end by 0 bases; junction bases not matched to a gene: 6. The CDR3 runs 15 residues. The CDR3 reads CASRRTGEGSYEQYF. CDR3 DNA: TGTGCCAGCAGAAGGACAGGGGAAGGCTCCTACGAGCAGTACTTC.

This clonotype was seen at least ten times. The chain is built from TRBV29-1 and TRBJ1-1; D call uncertain. This CDR3 spans 12 amino acids. Germline V lookup: CDR1 SQVTM, CDR2 ANQGSEA. V lost 4 bases and J lost 4, with 10 bases in between. CDR3 in amino acids: CSVGRLGTEAFF. The CDR3 DNA follows: TGCAGCGTTGGGAGGTTGGGCACTGAAGCTTTCTTT.

This clonotype was seen ten or more times. The chain is built from TRBV7-2 and TRBJ1-2, with D possibly matching TRBD1 (6 bases). This CDR3 region has 14 residues. Trimming removed 10 bases at V and 10 bases at J, with 25 bases between. Germline V gene sequence: CDR1 SGHTA, CDR2 FQGNSA. The CDR3 spells CAIATGLSREFYTF. Written as DNA, the CDR3 is TGTGCCATCGCTACAGGGCTTAGTCGTGAATTCTACACCTTC.

There are many counts of this clonotype. The chain joins TRBV20-1 to TRBJ1-2; D is possibly TRBD1 (6 bases). This CDR3 is built from 15 residues. Trimming pared 0 bases from V and 1 base from J, leaving 12 bases between. Germline-derived CDR1 and CDR2 are DFQATT and SNEGSKA (reference sequence). CDR3 sequence (DNA): TGCAGTGCTAGAGAGCGGGGGCGCTTTAACTATGGCTACACCTTC. It codes for CSARERGRFNYGYTF.